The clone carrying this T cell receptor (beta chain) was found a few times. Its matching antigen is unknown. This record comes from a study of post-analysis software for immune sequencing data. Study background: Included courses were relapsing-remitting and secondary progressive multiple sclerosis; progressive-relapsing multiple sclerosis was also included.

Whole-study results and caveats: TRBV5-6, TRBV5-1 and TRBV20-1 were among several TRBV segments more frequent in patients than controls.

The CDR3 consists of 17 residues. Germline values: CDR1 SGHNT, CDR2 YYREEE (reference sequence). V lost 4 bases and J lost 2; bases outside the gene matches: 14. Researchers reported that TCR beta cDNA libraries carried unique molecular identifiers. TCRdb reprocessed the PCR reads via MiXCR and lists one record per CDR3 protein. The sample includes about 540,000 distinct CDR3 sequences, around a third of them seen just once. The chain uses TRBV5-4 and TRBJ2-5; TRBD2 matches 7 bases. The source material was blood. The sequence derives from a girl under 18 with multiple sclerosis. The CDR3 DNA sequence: TGTGCCAGCAGCCCCCCTTGGGGGGGGATGGCTCAAGAGACCCAGTACTTC. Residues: CASSPPWGGMAQETQYF.